The 20 T cell receptor beta chains given below trace back to one sample, sequenced in a study of blood T cell repertoires in COVID-19. Profiling relied on immunoSEQ multiplex PCR, and the TCRdb table lists in-frame clones only, not all of them. The sample yields 350,000 or so clones, roughly 87% seen once. Sample: PBMCs or T cells enriched from blood (not recorded which). The origin of the receptors is a woman aged 25 to 45 who had recovered from COVID-19.

V is TRBV19 and J is TRBJ1-5; maybe TRBD1 (5 bases). Trimming stripped 0 bases from V and 2 bases from J, with 11 bases between. This CDR3 comprises 16 residues. Germline loops: CDR1 LNHDA, CDR2 SQIVND (reference sequence). The CDR3 protein is CASSIDRGEGNQPQHF. Written as DNA, the CDR3 is TGTGCCAGTAGTATAGATCGGGGGGAGGGCAATCAGCCCCAGCATTTT.

The chain joins TRBV24-1 to TRBJ2-1, with TRBD2 matching 7 bases. V lost 7 bases and J lost 0; bases outside the gene matches: 2. Per the germline V gene, CDR1 is KGHDR and CDR2 is SFDVKD. The CDR3 has 14 amino acids. Here the CDR3 reads CATSPGGSYNEQFF. CDR3 in DNA: TGTGCCACCAGCCCGGGGGGCTCCTACAATGAGCAGTTCTTC.

The chain couples TRBV28 to TRBJ1-2; D perhaps matches TRBD1 (6 bases). CDR1 is MDHEN and CDR2 is SYDVKM in the germline V gene. This CDR3 contains 11 residues. The CDR3 here is CAIPTGNGYTF. The DNA for the CDR3 is TGTGCTATCCCTACAGGGAATGGCTACACCTTC.

The chain recombines TRBV28 with TRBJ2-4; 11 bases align to TRBD1. The CDR3 consists of 14 residues. Looked up from germline, CDR1 is MDHEN and CDR2 is SYDVKM. The ends lost 4 bases at V and 9 bases at J; junction bases unmatched: 5. The CDR3 spells CASSSPGQGAIQYF. The CDR3 DNA reads as TGTGCCAGCAGTTCCCCCGGACAGGGGGCCATTCAGTACTTC.

The rearrangement links TRBV7-2 to TRBJ2-1; D gene uncertain. The V end lost 11 bases, the J end lost 0 bases, and 14 bases lay between the germline ends. Germline CDR1 is SGHTA and CDR2 is FQGNSA. This CDR3 region has 14 residues. The CDR3 spells CASKAQPSYNEQFF. Written as DNA, the CDR3 is TGTGCCTCCAAAGCCCAACCCTCCTACAATGAGCAGTTCTTC.

The chain joins TRBV13 to TRBJ1-2; 8 positions match TRBD1. CDR3 size: 15 residues. The J segment lost 5 bases and the V segment lost 4 bases, leaving 9 bases of the junction unmatched. CDR1 is PRHDT and CDR2 is FYEKMQ in the germline V gene (reference sequence). The CDR3 loop reads CASSSRGRLGYGYTF. CDR3 nucleotides: TGTGCCAGCAGCTCCAGGGGGCGCTTAGGGTATGGCTACACCTTC.

The gene calls are TRBV30 and TRBJ1-2; 8 nucleotides match TRBD1. Losses at the gene ends were 3 bases for V and 12 bases for J; bases not matched to a gene: 9. The CDR3 totals 12 residues. Germline CDR1 reads GTSNPN; CDR2 reads SVGIG (reference sequence). Here the CDR3 DNA reads TGTGCCTGGAGAACTGGACAGGGTAAACACACCTTC. It yields the protein CAWRTGQGKHTF.

The chain carries TRBV30 and TRBJ1-6; 8 nucleotides line up with TRBD1. With 6 bases clipped from V and 8 bases from J, the junction kept 9 bases outside the gene matches. Germline V gene lookup returns CDR1 GTSNPN and CDR2 SVGIG (reference sequence). This CDR3 has 14 residues. The CDR3 loop is CACRDRRHDSPLHF. In nucleotides, the CDR3 is TGTGCCTGCAGGGACAGGCGCCACGATTCACCCCTCCACTTT.

V gene TRBV6-1 combines with J gene TRBJ1-5; a weak D match, TRBD1 (6 bases). The CDR3 contains 18 residues. The germline V and J ends were trimmed by 0 bases and 4 bases, with 19 bases remaining between them. Germline V CDR1 and CDR2: MNHNS, SASEGT. Written as DNA, the CDR3 is TGTGCCAGCAGTGAAGCGATGGGACCCAGGGGAAGGAATCAGCCCCAGCATTTT. Protein sequence: CASSEAMGPRGRNQPQHF.

V usage is TRBV19 and J usage is TRBJ1-6, with 7 positions matching TRBD1. This CDR3 contains 15 residues. After removal of 5 bases from V and 10 bases from J, the junction contained 11 bases not matched to a gene. Germline V gene data show CDR1 as LNHDA and CDR2 as SQIVND (reference sequence). The CDR3 sequence: CASSWEDRVGSPLHF. The CDR3 bases are TGTGCCAGTAGTTGGGAAGACAGGGTAGGATCACCCCTCCACTTT.

The chain is built from TRBV10-3 and TRBJ2-4; 15 bases line up with TRBD2. With V trimmed by 0 bases and J by 0 bases, 6 bases remained unmatched. Looked up from germline, CDR1 is ENHRY and CDR2 is SYGVKD. The CDR3 is 20 amino acids. The CDR3 nucleotides read TGTGCCATCAGTGAGTCCGGGACTAGCGGGGGGCCGATAGCCAAAAACATTCAGTACTTC. Amino acids: CAISESGTSGGPIAKNIQYF.

The CDR3 loop is CASAPDRGFEKLFF. CDR3 nucleotide sequence: TGCGCCAGCGCCCCAGACAGGGGCTTTGAAAAACTGTTTTTT. The chain employs TRBV10-1 and TRBJ1-4; 8 bases match TRBD1. The V and J ends lost 8 bases and 7 bases, in that order; junction bases with no gene match: 9. Per germline, CDR1 WNHNN and CDR2 SYGVQD (reference sequence). The CDR3 loop spans 14 amino acids.

This sequence joins TRBV28 and TRBJ1-2; 10 nucleotides align to TRBD1. There are 14 residues in the CDR3. The trim removed 9 bases at V and 5 bases at J, leaving 9 bases unmatched. From germline, CDR1 is MDHEN and CDR2 SYDVKM. CDR3 sequence reads: CASRPDRGQYGYTF. CDR3 in DNA: TGTGCCAGTAGGCCCGACAGGGGGCAATATGGCTACACCTTC.

This clone occurred once. The rearrangement joins TRBV27 to TRBJ1-2; TRBD1 matches 9 bases. CDR1 and CDR2 from the germline V gene are MNHEY and SMNVEV (reference sequence). The ends lost 6 bases at V and 2 bases at J; junction bases unmatched: 13. The CDR3 contains 17 residues. In DNA form, the CDR3 reads TGTGCCAGCAGCCCCCTGAAAACAGGGGGCGTGAACTATGGCTACACCTTC. This gives the protein CASSPLKTGGVNYGYTF.

This rearrangement joins TRBV5-4 to TRBJ2-1; 7 bases are shared with TRBD2. The CDR3 has 14 amino acids. J lost 2 bases, V lost 6 bases, and 5 bases had no gene match. In germline, CDR1 is SGHNT, CDR2 YYREEE (reference sequence). CDR3 sequence: CASTSGGPYNEQFF. CDR3 nucleotide sequence: TGTGCCAGCACCTCGGGGGGTCCCTACAATGAGCAGTTCTTC.

This chain joins TRBV9 and TRBJ2-3; the match to TRBD2 covers 14 bases. The J segment lost 0 bases and the V segment lost 4 bases, leaving 7 bases of the junction unmatched. The CDR3 contains 18 residues. Germline V gives CDR1 SGDLS, CDR2 YYNGEE. The CDR3 protein is CASSHGTSGGASTDTQYF. CDR3 coding DNA: TGTGCCAGCAGCCATGGGACTAGCGGGGGAGCTAGCACAGATACGCAGTATTTT.

This clone has only one observation. V usage is TRBV6-6 and J usage is TRBJ1-1, with TRBD1 identical over 8 bases. Trimming at V came to 5 bases and at J to 1 base, leaving 9 bases not matched to a gene. Germline V CDR1 and CDR2: MNHNY, SVGAGI (reference sequence). This CDR3 has 16 residues. The CDR3 region has the DNA TGTGCCAGCAGTCCACTTACAGGGGGGGGGAACACTGAAGCTTTCTTT. Its protein product is CASSPLTGGGNTEAFF.

This chain connects TRBV5-1 to TRBJ2-7; 8 nucleotides line up with TRBD1. V lost 2 bases to trimming and J lost 1 base; unmatched junction nucleotides: 5. Germline V gives CDR1 SGHRS, CDR2 YFSETQ. The CDR3 is made up of 15 amino acids. CDR3 sequence (DNA): TGCGCCAGCAGCTTAGGACAGGGATCATCCTACGAGCAGTACTTC. Residues: CASSLGQGSSYEQYF.

This clone was seen a handful of times. This rearrangement joins TRBV7-9 to TRBJ2-7; D remains unclear. Germline loops: CDR1 SEHNR, CDR2 FQNEAQ (reference sequence). CDR3 length: 13 residues. V lost 1 base and J lost 7, with 11 bases in between. The CDR3 loop is CASSLGGDREQYF. The CDR3 DNA reads as TGTGCCAGCAGCTTAGGAGGAGACCGGGAGCAGTACTTC.

The chain uses TRBV19 and TRBJ1-5, with D possibly matching TRBD1 (6 bases). Germline assignment: CDR1 LNHDA and CDR2 SQIVND (reference sequence). CDR3 size: 13 residues. V was pared by 5 bases and J by 4 bases, with 9 bases between. The CDR3: CASSVTGNQPQHF. The CDR3 nucleotides read TGTGCCAGTAGTGTAACAGGGAATCAGCCCCAGCATTTT.